This TCR beta chain was sequenced for a study of blood T cell repertoires in COVID-19. On the study more broadly: PBMCs, B-cell-depleted T cells, or T cells were the source of the cDNA or gDNA that made up the material.

Germline values: CDR1 MNHEY, CDR2 SVGAGI. V was clipped by 8 bases and J by 5 bases, with 7 bases between them. This CDR3 region has 11 residues. Here immunoSEQ multiplex PCR was the method, and the copy in TCRdb shows in-frame clones only, minus some. The repertoire holds 70,000 to 100,000 clones, with around nine tenths as singletons. The chain couples TRBV6-5 to TRBJ2-1; D unresolved. Input material: peripheral blood. The clonotype comes from an elderly woman with acute or convalescent COVID-19. CDR3 nucleotides: TGTGCCAGCGTTCGAGACAATGAGCAGTTCTTC. Residues: CASVRDNEQFF.